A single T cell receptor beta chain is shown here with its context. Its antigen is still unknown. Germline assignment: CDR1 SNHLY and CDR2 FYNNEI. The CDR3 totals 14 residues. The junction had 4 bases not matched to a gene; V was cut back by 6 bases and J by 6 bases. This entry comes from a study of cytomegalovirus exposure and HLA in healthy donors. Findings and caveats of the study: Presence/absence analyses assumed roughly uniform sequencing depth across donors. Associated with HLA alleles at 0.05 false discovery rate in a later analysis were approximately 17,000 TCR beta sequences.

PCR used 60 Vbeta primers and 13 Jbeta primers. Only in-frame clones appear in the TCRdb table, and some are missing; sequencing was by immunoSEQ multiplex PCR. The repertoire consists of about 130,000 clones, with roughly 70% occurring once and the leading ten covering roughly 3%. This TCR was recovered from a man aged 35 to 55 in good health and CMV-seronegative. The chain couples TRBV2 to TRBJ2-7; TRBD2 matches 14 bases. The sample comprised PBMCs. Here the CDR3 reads CASRTSGGAGEQYF. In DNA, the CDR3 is TGTGCCAGCAGGACTAGCGGGGGGGCCGGCGAGCAGTACTTC.